A selection of T cell receptor beta chains follows, all from one sample in a study of somatic mutations in cytotoxic T cells in rheumatoid arthritis. Assay: immunoSEQ multiplex PCR; the TCRdb copy retains only in-frame clones and omits some. The sample holds about 16,000 clones, 60% to 80% seen once. The material sequenced was CD8+ T cells sorted from blood. Every receptor here comes from an adult with rheumatoid arthritis. Both conserved end residues are part of each CDR3. D genes are given only for firm matches. Where a row states a size, it is once, few, many or the class of an expanded clone; other rows omit it.

V: TRBV9; size: .; D: TRBD1; J: TRBJ2-1; CDR3: CASSLRRDRGPPSGYNEQFF; DNA: TGTGCCAGCAGCCTGAGGAGGGACAGGGGCCCCCCGTCGGGGTACAATGAGCAGTTCTTC
V: TRBV27; size: .; D: .; J: TRBJ1-5; CDR3: CASSLGGGGNGNQPQHF; DNA: TGTGCCAGCAGTTTGGGGGGCGGGGGCAATGGCAATCAGCCCCAGCATTTT
V: TRBV13; size: .; D: .; J: TRBJ2-2; CDR3: CASSLVPGERTGELFF; DNA: TGTGCCAGCAGCTTAGTACCGGGAGAGAGGACCGGGGAGCTGTTTTTT
V: TRBV7-2; size: .; D: TRBD1; J: TRBJ1-3; CDR3: CASSSTGVGNTIYF; DNA: TGTGCCAGCAGTTCCACAGGGGTCGGAAACACCATATATTTT
V: TRBV2; size: few; D: TRBD2; J: TRBJ2-1; CDR3: CASLPGRERYNEQFF; DNA: TGTGCCAGCCTTCCGGGGCGGGAGAGGTACAATGAGCAGTTCTTC
V: TRBV7-2; size: .; D: TRBD2; J: TRBJ2-7; CDR3: CASSSNRDYYEQYF; DNA: TGTGCCAGCAGCTCAAACCGGGACTACTACGAGCAGTACTTC
V: TRBV4-1; size: .; D: TRBD1; J: TRBJ1-1; CDR3: CASSQDGQGGTEAFF; DNA: TGTGCCAGCAGCCAAGATGGACAGGGAGGCACTGAAGCTTTCTTT
V: TRBV30; size: .; D: TRBD2; J: TRBJ2-2; CDR3: CAWRTSGRGELFF; DNA: TGTGCCTGGAGGACTAGCGGGAGAGGGGAGCTGTTTTTT
V: TRBV11-3; size: .; D: .; J: TRBJ2-1; CDR3: CASSLSTGSYNEQFF; DNA: TGTGCCAGCAGCTTATCGACAGGCTCCTACAATGAGCAGTTCTTC
V: TRBV6-4; size: .; D: .; J: TRBJ1-2; CDR3: CASSDSYGKYGYTF; DNA: TGTGCCAGCAGTGACTCGTATGGGAAATATGGCTACACCTTC